This T cell receptor beta chain was sequenced in a study of cytomegalovirus exposure and HLA in healthy donors. Study observations and caveats: The classifier was said to identify cytomegalovirus status with high specificity and sensitivity. An analysis was carried out later, and it reportedly showed fewer N-insertions in an Asian-associated ancestry cluster than the approximately 700-donor mean.

Concerning this clone itself: Its target is not known.

At collection, donors were nominally healthy, but unrecorded immune exposures were probable. Primers: 60 Vbeta forward and 13 Jbeta reverse. TCRdb's table, derived via immunoSEQ multiplex PCR, lists solely in-frame clones and lacks some. The table has about 110,000 clones, 81% seen once. The germline gives CDR1 SGHRS, CDR2 YFSETQ. The CDR3 loop spans 14 amino acids. V was trimmed by 2 bases and J by 4 bases, leaving 9 bases between them. The source is a woman between 25 and 40 years old in good health and CMV-seronegative. The chain links TRBV5-1 to TRBJ1-4, with D uncertain. The sequenced sample was PBMCs. The CDR3 protein is CASSFGGSNEKLFF. CDR3 sequence (DNA): TGCGCCAGCAGCTTTGGTGGTAGTAATGAAAAACTGTTTTTT.